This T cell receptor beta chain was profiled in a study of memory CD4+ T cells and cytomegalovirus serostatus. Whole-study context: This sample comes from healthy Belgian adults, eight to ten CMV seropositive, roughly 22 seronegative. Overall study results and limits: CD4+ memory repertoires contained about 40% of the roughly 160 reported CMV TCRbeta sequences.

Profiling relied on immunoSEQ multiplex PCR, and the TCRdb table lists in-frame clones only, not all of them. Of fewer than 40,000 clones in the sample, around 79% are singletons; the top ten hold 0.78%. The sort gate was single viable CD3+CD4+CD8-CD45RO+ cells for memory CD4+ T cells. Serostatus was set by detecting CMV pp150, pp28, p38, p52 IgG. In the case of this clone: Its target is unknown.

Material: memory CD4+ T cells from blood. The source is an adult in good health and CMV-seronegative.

For the CDR3, the DNA is TGTGCCAGCAGCTTAGGACAGCTGAACACTGAAGCTTTCTTT. It specifies CASSLGQLNTEAFF. This chain joins TRBV7-8 and TRBJ1-1; perhaps TRBD1 as D (5 bases). V was cut by 1 base and J by 0 bases, with 6 bases left in between. Looked up from germline, CDR1 is SGHVS and CDR2 is FQNEAQ. This CDR3 is built from 14 residues. Full variable domain (rest looked up from reference TRBV7-8 and TRBJ1-1): GAGVSQSPRYKVAKRGQDVALRCDPISGHVSLFWYQQALGQGPEFLTYFQNEAQLDKSGLPSDRFFAERPEGSVSTLKIQRTQQEDSAVYLCASSLGQLNTEAFFGQGTRLTVV.